A single sample is the source of the 10 T cell receptor beta chains below, sequenced in a study of vaccination and CD4 T cells after COVID-19. These receptors' targets are unknown. Treatment given: roughly 11-day PBMC culture with coronavirus spike peptide pools or control peptides (ViraFEST assay). At the Johns Hopkins FTIC core, DNA taken from cultured CD4+ T cells was sequenced by way of the Oncomine TCR Beta short-read assay. TCRdb passed the PCR reads through MiXCR, listing each CDR3 protein once. The data contain 20,000 to 25,000 distinct CDR3 sequences, approximately 67% of them seen just once; the ten biggest clones take up roughly 23%. The sequences come from CD4+ T cells from blood, cultured in vitro, collected before SARS-CoV-2 vaccination. Receptors were obtained from a human donor who received a COVID-19 vaccine.

The chain links TRBV19 to TRBJ1-1; 11 nucleotides match TRBD1. The germline CDR1 and CDR2 sequences are LNHDA and SQIVND (reference sequence). CDR3 size: 15 residues. V gave up 4 bases and J gave up 5 bases; unmatched junction bases: 6. CDR3 amino acids: CASSTGQGARTEAFF. CDR3 nucleotides: TGTGCCAGTAGTACAGGACAGGGGGCGCGGACTGAAGCTTTCTTT.

By share, this clonotype ranks as large. The rearrangement links TRBV12-3 or TRBV12-4 to TRBJ2-5; D remains ambiguous. The CDR3 length is 12 residues. Trimming pared 2 bases from V and 5 bases from J, leaving 6 bases between. The CDR3 is CASSLKLETQYF. CDR3 nucleotide sequence: TGTGCCAGCAGTTTAAAACTGGAGACCCAGTACTTC.

This chain uses TRBV20-1 with TRBJ2-3, with D tentatively TRBD2 (5 bases). Germline V lookup: CDR1 DFQATT, CDR2 SNEGSKA (reference sequence). The V gene lost 6 bases and the J gene lost 5 bases, with 9 bases spanning the gap. The CDR3 totals 11 residues. CDR3 sequence: CSAPGGDTQYF. Written as DNA, the CDR3 is TGCAGTGCCCCCGGAGGAGATACGCAGTATTTT.

V gene TRBV19 combines with J gene TRBJ1-2, with D possibly matching TRBD1 (6 bases). This CDR3 comprises 14 residues. Germline-derived CDR1 and CDR2 are LNHDA and SQIVND (reference sequence). The V end was cut by 6 bases, the J end by 7 bases, with 18 bases between. CDR3 in amino acids: CASSTTGFSSGYTF. CDR3 DNA: TGTGCCAGTAGCACCACAGGGTTCTCAAGTGGCTACACCTTC.

V usage is TRBV21-1 and J usage is TRBJ1-5; TRBD1 reflects the table's D call only, with no check against the DNA. TRBV21-1 is termed a pseudogene. This CDR3 has 16 amino acids. The CDR3 DNA follows: TGTGCCAGCAGCAAACGGTCCGACAGGGACAATCAGCCCCAGCATTTT. Translation gives CASSKRSDRDNQPQHF.

The CDR3, as DNA: TGTGCCAGCAGTGAAACGGGCAAGCCCTACGAGCAGTACTTC. Protein: CASSETGKPYEQYF. This chain joins TRBV6-1 and TRBJ2-7; the D is unclear. The CDR3 spans 14 residues. Trimming left V 2 bases short and J 2 bases short, with 10 bases between. The germline CDR1 and CDR2 sequences are MNHNS and SASEGT.

The chain combines TRBV20-1 with TRBJ1-6, with TRBD1 matching over 7 bases. V shed 6 bases, J shed 10 bases, and the junction held 12 bases outside the gene matches. The germline V gene encodes CDR1 DFQATT and CDR2 SNEGSKA (reference sequence). The CDR3 extends over 14 amino acids. CDR3 sequence: CSALRQGRGSPLHF. The CDR3 nucleotides are TGCAGTGCCCTCCGACAGGGTAGGGGGTCACCCCTCCACTTT.

This clonotype was seen a single time. Here the CDR3 DNA reads TGCAGTGCTAAGGAAGCGGCGAACACTGAAGCTTTCTTT. It codes for CSAKEAANTEAFF. The rearrangement links TRBV20-1 to TRBJ1-1; D not resolved. This CDR3 is 13 amino acids long. The V end was cut by 4 bases, the J end by 1 base, with 10 bases between. CDR1 is DFQATT, CDR2 SNEGSKA, per germline (reference sequence).

This clonotype occurred a few times. The chain combines TRBV11-3 with TRBJ1-1, with TRBD1 as a possible D gene (6 bases). V was clipped by 2 bases and J by 2 bases, with 9 bases between them. CDR3 size: 14 residues. CDR1 and CDR2 (germline): SGHNT, YENEEA. Here the CDR3 DNA reads TGTGCCAGCAGCTTACGACAGGTCAACACTGAAGCTTTCTTT. This gives the protein CASSLRQVNTEAFF.

The rearrangement uses TRBV6-1 and TRBJ1-5; unclear D gene. V gave up 6 bases and J gave up 2 bases, with 14 bases separating them. CDR1 is MNHNS and CDR2 is SASEGT in the germline V gene. This CDR3 has 15 amino acids. The CDR3 DNA reads TGTGCCAGCAGCCAAGACACAGAAGGCAATCAGCCCCAGCATTTT. The encoded protein is CASSQDTEGNQPQHF.